Listed below are T cell receptor beta chains from one sample, sequenced in a study of blood T cell repertoires in COVID-19. This table comes from immunoSEQ multiplex PCR, and its TCRdb copy is limited to in-frame clones, with some not included. The top ten clones hold more than 10% of a sample with fewer than 250,000 clones, about 85% of them seen once. The specimen was PBMCs or T cells enriched from blood (not recorded which). Source of these receptors: a man aged 25 to 40 who had recovered from COVID-19. Both conserved end residues are part of each CDR3. The D gene is left open where the match is weak. Clone size is stated in some rows and not others, as once, few, many or a class when expanded.

J: TRBJ2-7; size: NA; V: TRBV7-8; D: TRBD2; CDR3: CASSPAGLEQYF; DNA: TGTGCCAGCAGCCCAGCGGGGCTCGAGCAGTACTTC
J: TRBJ2-7; size: NA; V: TRBV7-9; D: NA; CDR3: CASGTLPGQIPYEQYF; DNA: TGTGCCAGCGGCACCCTCCCGGGACAAATACCCTACGAGCAGTACTTC
J: TRBJ1-1; size: NA; V: TRBV7-9; D: NA; CDR3: CASSFDSSNTEAFF; DNA: TGTGCCAGCAGCTTCGACAGTTCGAACACTGAAGCTTTCTTT
J: TRBJ2-6; size: NA; V: TRBV10-3; D: TRBD1; CDR3: CAIGGTGATSGANVLTF; DNA: TGTGCCATCGGTGGGACAGGGGCGACCTCTGGGGCCAACGTCCTGACTTTC
J: TRBJ2-2; size: NA; V: TRBV2; D: NA; CDR3: CASKTEDTGELFF; DNA: TGTGCCAGCAAGACGGAGGACACCGGGGAGCTGTTTTTT
J: TRBJ2-1; size: NA; V: TRBV3-1/TRBV3-2; D: NA; CDR3: CASSQGSNVQFF; DNA: TGTGCCAGCAGCCAAGGGAGCAATGTGCAGTTCTTC
J: TRBJ1-1; size: NA; V: TRBV7-2; D: TRBD1; CDR3: CASSLGQGDTEAFF; DNA: TGTGCCAGCAGCTTAGGACAGGGGGACACTGAAGCTTTCTTT
J: TRBJ2-2; size: NA; V: TRBV24-1; D: TRBD1; CDR3: CATSGPQGALTNTGELFF; DNA: TGTGCCACCAGTGGCCCGCAGGGGGCCTTGACGAACACCGGGGAGCTGTTTTTT
J: TRBJ2-7; size: few; V: TRBV4-1; D: NA; CDR3: CASSQENRVGEQYF; DNA: TGCGCCAGCAGCCAAGAGAACAGGGTGGGCGAGCAGTACTTC
J: TRBJ2-5; size: NA; V: TRBV28; D: TRBD2; CDR3: CASSIILAGGKETQYF; DNA: TGTGCCAGCAGCATTATACTAGCGGGAGGTAAAGAGACCCAGTACTTC
J: TRBJ1-1; size: NA; V: TRBV5-8; D: NA; CDR3: CASSFQTVNTEAFF; DNA: TGTGCCAGCAGCTTTCAGACAGTGAACACTGAAGCTTTCTTT
J: TRBJ2-1; size: NA; V: TRBV11-3; D: NA; CDR3: CASSFSSIPGGHNEQFF; DNA: TGTGCCAGCAGCTTTTCCTCGATTCCCGGGGGGCACAATGAGCAGTTCTTC
J: TRBJ2-7; size: NA; V: TRBV5-1; D: TRBD1; CDR3: CASSLPGTGVVEQYF; DNA: TGCGCCAGCAGCTTGCCCGGGACAGGGGTTGTCGAGCAGTACTTC
J: TRBJ1-2; size: NA; V: TRBV7-9; D: TRBD1; CDR3: CASSLGWDRDMDGYTF; DNA: TGTGCCAGCAGCTTAGGATGGGACAGAGACATGGATGGCTACACCTTC
J: TRBJ1-2; size: NA; V: TRBV4-3; D: TRBD1; CDR3: CASSQEIDRGNYGYTF; DNA: TGCGCCAGCAGCCAAGAAATAGACAGGGGGAACTATGGCTACACCTTC
J: TRBJ1-1; size: NA; V: TRBV25-1; D: TRBD1; CDR3: CASNKGTGNTEAFF; DNA: TGTGCCAGCAACAAAGGGACAGGGAACACTGAAGCTTTCTTT
J: TRBJ2-2; size: NA; V: TRBV5-4; D: NA; CDR3: CASRPAPGRGIGELFF; DNA: TGTGCCAGCAGGCCGGCCCCGGGCAGGGGCATCGGGGAGCTGTTTTTT
J: TRBJ2-1; size: NA; V: TRBV18; D: TRBD1; CDR3: CASSYTGTVVYEQFF; DNA: TGTGCCAGCTCTTATACCGGGACAGTCGTTTATGAGCAGTTCTTC
J: TRBJ2-3; size: NA; V: TRBV3-1/TRBV3-2; D: TRBD2; CDR3: CASSPYSGGGTDTQYF; DNA: TGTGCCAGCAGCCCGTATAGCGGGGGGGGCACAGATACGCAGTATTTT
J: TRBJ1-1; size: once; V: TRBV30; D: NA; CDR3: CACTLSRGTEAFF; DNA: TGTGCCTGCACACTAAGTAGGGGCACTGAAGCTTTCTTT
J: TRBJ2-1; size: NA; V: TRBV19; D: TRBD2; CDR3: CASSISGGAYNEQFF; DNA: TGTGCCAGTAGTATTAGCGGGGGGGCGTACAATGAGCAGTTCTTC
J: TRBJ1-4; size: once; V: TRBV7-2; D: TRBD1; CDR3: CASSSAGGGEKLFF; DNA: TGTGCCAGCAGCTCCGCAGGGGGTGGTGAAAAACTGTTTTTT
J: TRBJ1-4; size: NA; V: TRBV5-1; D: NA; CDR3: CASTASAEGEKLFF; DNA: TGCGCCAGCACTGCGTCCGCCGAGGGTGAAAAACTGTTTTTT
J: TRBJ1-4; size: NA; V: TRBV7-8; D: NA; CDR3: CASSFTGATNEKLFF; DNA: TGTGCCAGCAGCTTTACCGGGGCAACTAATGAAAAACTGTTTTTT
J: TRBJ2-3; size: NA; V: TRBV11-3; D: NA; CDR3: CASSLGNRLLEGTDTQYF; DNA: TGTGCCAGCAGCTTAGGGAACCGACTGTTAGAGGGCACAGATACGCAGTATTTT
J: TRBJ1-3; size: NA; V: TRBV2; D: NA; CDR3: CASSTQGISGNTIYF; DNA: TGTGCCAGCAGTACGCAGGGCATCTCTGGAAACACCATATATTTT
J: TRBJ1-2; size: NA; V: TRBV28; D: NA; CDR3: CASSLGGGRSHGYTF; DNA: TGTGCCAGCAGTTTAGGGGGGGGGCGCAGTCACGGCTACACCTTC
J: TRBJ1-1; size: few; V: TRBV7-8; D: NA; CDR3: CASSLARVRDTEAFF; DNA: TGTGCCAGCAGCTTAGCCCGGGTTCGAGACACTGAAGCTTTCTTT
J: TRBJ1-2; size: NA; V: TRBV5-5; D: NA; CDR3: CASSLEQGGSYGYTF; DNA: TGTGCCAGCAGCTTGGAACAGGGCGGAAGCTATGGCTACACCTTC
J: TRBJ2-1; size: NA; V: TRBV20-1; D: NA; CDR3: CSARLGVEQFF; DNA: TGCAGTGCACGACTAGGGGTTGAGCAGTTCTTC
J: TRBJ2-3; size: NA; V: TRBV11-1; D: NA; CDR3: CASSLESRAADTQYF; DNA: TGTGCCAGCAGCTTAGAGTCCAGGGCGGCCGATACGCAGTATTTT
J: TRBJ2-7; size: NA; V: TRBV4-2; D: NA; CDR3: CASSYQGSGEQYF; DNA: TGTGCCAGCAGCTATCAGGGGTCGGGCGAGCAGTACTTC
J: TRBJ2-1; size: NA; V: TRBV6-2/TRBV6-3; D: NA; CDR3: CASSYLNEQFF; DNA: TGTGCCAGCAGTTATCTGAATGAGCAGTTCTTC
J: TRBJ2-3; size: NA; V: TRBV2; D: TRBD2; CDR3: CASTSAGGPRDTQYF; DNA: TGTGCCAGCACAAGTGCGGGAGGGCCGAGGGATACGCAGTATTTT
J: TRBJ1-4; size: NA; V: TRBV7-8; D: TRBD1; CDR3: CASSLGRDRAGEKLFF; DNA: TGTGCCAGCAGCTTAGGAAGGGACAGGGCGGGTGAAAAACTGTTTTTT
J: TRBJ2-7; size: NA; V: TRBV19; D: TRBD1; CDR3: CASSIVFSIQGTYEQYF; DNA: TGTGCCAGTAGTATTGTTTTTTCAATACAGGGGACCTACGAGCAGTACTTC
J: TRBJ2-4; size: NA; V: TRBV18; D: TRBD1; CDR3: CASSPPRTGNGAKNIQYF; DNA: TGTGCCAGCTCACCACCCAGGACAGGGAATGGGGCCAAAAACATTCAGTACTTC
J: TRBJ2-7; size: NA; V: TRBV3-1/TRBV3-2; D: TRBD2; CDR3: CASSQAASGRLSEQYF; DNA: TGTGCCAGCAGCCAAGCGGCTAGCGGGAGACTGAGTGAGCAGTACTTC
J: TRBJ1-1; size: many; V: TRBV6-2/TRBV6-3; D: TRBD1; CDR3: CASIPPGQGTEAFF; DNA: TGTGCCAGCATCCCGCCGGGACAGGGCACTGAAGCTTTCTTT
J: TRBJ2-5; size: NA; V: TRBV7-2; D: TRBD2; CDR3: CASSRGLAGKETQYF; DNA: TGTGCCAGCAGCAGAGGACTAGCGGGAAAAGAGACCCAGTACTTC
J: TRBJ2-1; size: NA; V: TRBV10-3; D: NA; CDR3: CAISDNRGNEQFF; DNA: TGTGCCATCAGTGATAATCGGGGGAATGAGCAGTTCTTC
J: TRBJ1-1; size: NA; V: TRBV4-1; D: NA; CDR3: CASSSGGGVAPPMNTEAFF; DNA: TGCGCCAGCAGCTCGGGGGGGGGCGTGGCCCCTCCTATGAACACTGAAGCTTTCTTT
J: TRBJ1-1; size: NA; V: TRBV5-1; D: NA; CDR3: CASSLGGGQRGTEAFF; DNA: TGCGCCAGCAGCTTGGGTGGAGGGCAGAGAGGGACTGAAGCTTTCTTT
J: TRBJ1-6; size: NA; V: TRBV6-5; D: TRBD1; CDR3: CASSLEKGANSPLHF; DNA: TGTGCCAGCAGTTTAGAGAAGGGGGCCAATTCACCCCTCCACTTT
J: TRBJ1-4; size: NA; V: TRBV5-1; D: TRBD1; CDR3: CASSQGTDLTEKLFF; DNA: TGCGCCAGCAGCCAGGGGACAGACCTAACCGAAAAACTGTTTTTT
J: TRBJ1-4; size: NA; V: TRBV5-1; D: NA; CDR3: CASSLATVNEKLFF; DNA: TGCGCCAGCAGCTTGGCGACAGTAAATGAAAAACTGTTTTTT
J: TRBJ2-3; size: NA; V: TRBV6-2/TRBV6-3; D: NA; CDR3: CASSYSQQGRNTQYF; DNA: TGTGCCAGCAGTTACTCCCAACAGGGACGCAATACGCAGTATTTT
J: TRBJ2-7; size: once; V: TRBV4-3; D: NA; CDR3: CASSQTTGIHYEQYF; DNA: TGCGCCAGCAGCCAAACCACAGGGATCCACTACGAGCAGTACTTC
J: TRBJ2-7; size: once; V: TRBV27; D: TRBD2; CDR3: CASRKRNQLAGVSEQYF; DNA: TGTGCCAGCAGGAAAAGAAACCAACTAGCGGGGGTGAGCGAGCAGTACTTC
J: TRBJ2-1; size: NA; V: TRBV4-2; D: TRBD2; CDR3: CASSQGGTSNNEQFF; DNA: TGTGCCAGCAGCCAAGGGGGGACTAGTAACAATGAGCAGTTCTTC
J: TRBJ1-1; size: NA; V: TRBV7-9; D: NA; CDR3: CASSLTLGEAFF; DNA: TGTGCCAGCAGCTTGACTCTCGGTGAAGCTTTCTTT
J: TRBJ2-1; size: NA; V: TRBV3-1/TRBV3-2; D: NA; CDR3: CASSSLSTYNEQFF; DNA: TGTGCCAGCAGTAGTTTGTCTACCTACAATGAGCAGTTCTTC